Below are 16 T cell receptor beta chains sequenced from a single sample in a study of blood T cell repertoires in COVID-19. Method: immunoSEQ multiplex PCR; TCRdb's copy keeps in-frame clones and lacks some. Of roughly 80,000 clones listed, roughly 80% are singletons. Sequenced input: peripheral blood. The source of these receptors is a human donor in a cohort sampled during active COVID-19.

This clone was seen only a few times. The CDR3 DNA reads as TGTGCCAGCAGGCCGGGACAGGGGTCCACTCCCACATGGTACGAGCAGTACTTC. Translated, it gives CASRPGQGSTPTWYEQYF. The V call is TRBV2, the J call TRBJ2-7; 10 bases fit TRBD1. Germline V CDR1 and CDR2: SNHLY, FYNNEI. The CDR3 has 18 residues. Trimming took 6 bases from V and 4 from J; bases not matched to a gene: 18.

V and J are TRBV11-2 and TRBJ2-7, with 8 positions matching TRBD2. The V gene end was trimmed by 1 base and the J gene end by 6 bases; junction bases not matched to a gene: 8. This CDR3 is built from 15 residues. CDR1 is SGHAT and CDR2 is FQNNGV in the germline V gene. The CDR3 is CASSLAGGPLGEQYF. The DNA of the CDR3 is TGTGCCAGCAGCTTAGCGGGGGGGCCGTTAGGCGAGCAGTACTTC.

In DNA, the CDR3 is TGTGCCAGCAGGATTCTCGGACAGGGACACGATGAGCAGTTCTTC. Its translation: CASRILGQGHDEQFF. The chain combines TRBV6-5 with TRBJ2-1; 8 bases are shared with TRBD1. The V and J ends lost 6 bases and 8 bases, in that order; junction bases with no gene match: 12. The CDR3 has 15 residues. Per germline, CDR1 MNHEY and CDR2 SVGAGI.

The rearrangement links TRBV4-1 to TRBJ2-2; D unresolved. Germline V gene data show CDR1 as MGHRA and CDR2 as YSYEKL. V was clipped by 1 base and J by 4 bases, with 10 bases between them. The CDR3 contains 15 residues. The CDR3 protein is CASSQVRLATGELFF. CDR3 bases: TGCGCCAGCAGCCAAGTCAGGTTGGCCACCGGGGAGCTGTTTTTT.

The genes are TRBV5-4 and TRBJ2-5; D is possibly TRBD2 (6 bases). Germline V CDR1 and CDR2: SGHNT, YYREEE (reference sequence). V was clipped by 0 bases and J by 5 bases, with 14 bases between them. The CDR3 spans 15 residues. The CDR3, as DNA: TGTGCCAGCAGCTTGGGGTCCCGGGCGGGGGAGACCCAGTACTTC. Encoded protein: CASSLGSRAGETQYF. The full variable domain, in which reference TRBV5-4 and TRBJ2-5 provide the parts outside the CDR3, is ETGVTQSPTHLIKTRGQQVTLRCSSQSGHNTVSWYQQALGQGPQFIFQYYREEENGRGNFPPRFSGLQFPNYSSELNVNALELDDSALYLCASSLGSRAGETQYFGPGTRLLVL.

The V and J genes are TRBV7-6 and TRBJ1-5, with 11 bases identical to TRBD1. Germline loops: CDR1 SGHVS, CDR2 FNYEAQ. The ends lost 3 bases at V and 3 bases at J; junction bases unmatched: 13. There are 19 residues in the CDR3. The CDR3 is CASSFRDRGFVVVNQPQHF. The DNA for the CDR3 is TGTGCCAGCAGCTTCCGGGACAGGGGGTTCGTTGTTGTCAATCAGCCCCAGCATTTT.

V is TRBV5-4 and J is TRBJ2-5, with 13 bases aligning to TRBD2. This CDR3 has 15 residues. Trimming took 4 bases from V and 5 from J; bases not matched to a gene: 5. Germline V CDR1 and CDR2: SGHNT, YYREEE (reference sequence). The CDR3 spells CASSALAGGPETQYF. The CDR3 DNA reads as TGTGCCAGCAGCGCACTAGCGGGGGGGCCGGAGACCCAGTACTTC. Together with reference TRBV5-4 and TRBJ2-5, the CDR3 gives the full variable domain: ETGVTQSPTHLIKTRGQQVTLRCSSQSGHNTVSWYQQALGQGPQFIFQYYREEENGRGNFPPRFSGLQFPNYSSELNVNALELDDSALYLCASSALAGGPETQYFGPGTRLLVL.

This rearrangement joins TRBV30 to TRBJ2-3; D unclear. The length of the CDR3 is 15 residues. From germline, CDR1 is GTSNPN and CDR2 SVGIG (reference sequence). V was clipped by 0 bases and J by 0 bases, with 10 bases between them. The CDR3 here is CAWSVMSASTDTQYF. CDR3 bases: TGTGCCTGGAGTGTAATGAGTGCTAGCACAGATACGCAGTATTTT.

The rearrangement links TRBV30 to TRBJ1-6; weak D call: TRBD1 (5 bases). The CDR3 extends over 13 amino acids. The V end lost 0 bases, the J end lost 7 bases, and 7 bases lay between the germline ends. Germline values: CDR1 GTSNPN, CDR2 SVGIG (reference sequence). CDR3 sequence (DNA): TGTGCCTGGAGTGTGGGGGGAAATTCACCCCTCCACTTT. Protein: CAWSVGGNSPLHF. The complete variable domain, with remaining parts taken from reference TRBV30 and TRBJ1-6, reads SQTIHQWPATLVQPVGSPLSLECTVEGTSNPNLYWYRQAAGRGLQLLFYSVGIGQISSEVPQNLSASRPQDRQFILSSKKLLLSDSGFYLCAWSVGGNSPLHFGNGTRLTVT.

The rearrangement links TRBV7-8 to TRBJ1-3; no firm D call. Per germline, CDR1 SGHVS and CDR2 FQNEAQ. With 6 bases removed from V and 1 base from J, the gap between germline ends came to 10 bases. The CDR3 is 14 amino acids. The CDR3 reads CASRLAGSGNTIYF. CDR3 sequence (DNA): TGTGCCAGCAGGCTTGCGGGTTCTGGAAACACCATATATTTT.

The chain couples TRBV5-1 to TRBJ2-7; the D is unclear. The CDR3 runs to 13 residues. The ends were cut back, 0 bases at V and 5 bases at J, with 9 bases in the middle. The V gene's germline CDR1 is SGHRS and CDR2 YFSETQ. CDR3 region: CASSLGQVDEQYF. The DNA of the CDR3 is TGCGCCAGCAGCTTGGGTCAGGTAGACGAGCAGTACTTC.

The chain joins TRBV11-3 to TRBJ2-2; TRBD2 is a possible D gene (6 bases). The CDR3 length is 16 residues. Germline values: CDR1 SGHNT, CDR2 YENEEA. V was shortened by 5 bases and J by 2 bases, with 15 bases between the two germline ends. In DNA form, the CDR3 reads TGTGCCAGCAGCCAACGGGGGAAGGGAAACACCGGGGAGCTGTTTTTT. Amino acid sequence: CASSQRGKGNTGELFF.

This clone was observed a few times. V usage is TRBV30 and J usage is TRBJ1-5, with unresolved D. From germline, CDR1 is GTSNPN and CDR2 SVGIG (reference sequence). The CDR3 runs 13 residues. Trimming pared 1 base from V and 9 bases from J, leaving 13 bases between. CDR3 region: CAWSAGLSPPQHF. The CDR3 bases are TGTGCCTGGAGTGCGGGTCTGAGTCCGCCCCAGCATTTT.

V is TRBV3-1 (or the pseudogene TRBV3-2) and J is TRBJ2-7, with 10 bases aligning to TRBD2. This CDR3 region has 20 residues. V lost 0 bases to trimming and J lost 2 bases; unmatched junction nucleotides: 16. Germline V lookup: CDR1 LGHDT, CDR2 YNNKEL (reference sequence). DNA for the CDR3: TGTGCCAGCAGCCAAGATCCGGCCAAGCGGGGGGGCCGTTTTCCCTACGAGCAGTACTTC. Translated, it gives CASSQDPAKRGGRFPYEQYF.

The chain has TRBV4-3 and TRBJ2-2, with TRBD1 matching over 11 bases. Germline CDR1 and CDR2: LGHNA and YSLEER. The CDR3 contains 18 residues. The V segment lost 0 bases and the J segment 7 bases; nucleotides outside the gene matches: 10. The CDR3 loop is CASSQELVDRGQGGELFF. The CDR3 region has the DNA TGCGCCAGCAGCCAAGAACTCGTGGACAGGGGGCAGGGCGGGGAGCTGTTTTTT.

The chain combines TRBV28 with TRBJ2-7, with D unresolved. Trimming took off 3 bases at V and 3 bases at J, with 3 bases between the two ends. The CDR3 has 11 amino acids. Germline V lookup: CDR1 MDHEN, CDR2 SYDVKM. The CDR3 nucleotides read TGTGCCAGCAGTTTCGGCTACGAGCAGTACTTC. It is translated as CASSFGYEQYF.